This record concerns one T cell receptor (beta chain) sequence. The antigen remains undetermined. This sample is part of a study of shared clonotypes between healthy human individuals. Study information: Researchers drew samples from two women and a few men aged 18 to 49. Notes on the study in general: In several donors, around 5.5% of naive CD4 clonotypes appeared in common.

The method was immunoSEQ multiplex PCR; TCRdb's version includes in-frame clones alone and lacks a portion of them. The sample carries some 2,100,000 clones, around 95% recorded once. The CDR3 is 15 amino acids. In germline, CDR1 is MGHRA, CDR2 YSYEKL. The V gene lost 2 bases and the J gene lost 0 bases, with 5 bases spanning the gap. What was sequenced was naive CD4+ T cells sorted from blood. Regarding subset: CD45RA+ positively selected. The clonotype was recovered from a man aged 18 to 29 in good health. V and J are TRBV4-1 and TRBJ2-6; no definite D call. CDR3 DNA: TGCGCCAGCAGCCAACCGGTCTCTGGGGCCAACGTCCTGACTTTC. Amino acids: CASSQPVSGANVLTF.